This T cell receptor (beta chain) was observed in a study of blood T cell repertoires in COVID-19. Across the whole study: T cells, B-cell-depleted T cells, or PBMCs supplied cDNA or gDNA.

Authors' processing steps: Reference gene primer amplification gave nucleated cell count estimates. Repertoires were generated with immunoSEQ multiplex PCR, while TCRdb's copy carries only in-frame clones and drops some. The DNA was the basis for D and trimming; V, J and clone size are from that table. The table includes around 260,000 clones, 80% to 90% detected once. V was clipped by 3 bases and J by 0 bases, with 10 bases between them. The germline CDR1 and CDR2 sequences are SGHNT and YENEEA. The CDR3 is made up of 15 amino acids. The specimen sequenced was peripheral blood. V and J are TRBV11-3 and TRBJ2-3; TRBD2 might be the D (6 bases). This receptor was identified in a man aged 25 to 40 with acute or convalescent COVID-19. The CDR3 loop is CASSFSGVSTDTQYF. For the CDR3, the DNA is TGTGCCAGCAGCTTTAGCGGAGTTAGCACAGATACGCAGTATTTT.